Below, 18 T cell receptor beta chains from the same sample are listed, as sequenced in a study of T-cell reconstitution after alpha-beta-depleted transplantation in children. Unique molecular identifiers were used to barcode this TCRbeta library. In TCRdb, the PCR reads were re-called with MiXCR into one record per CDR3 protein. This repertoire shows some 340,000 distinct CDR3 sequences, around 10% found once; its top ten account for 2% to 3%. This sample comprised PBMCs from the stem cell graft donor, obtained from the stem cell graft. The receptors derive from a human donor who donated a stem cell graft to a child with acute lymphoblastic leukemia.

In its sample, this clonotype was seen many times. The V and J genes are TRBV5-1 and TRBJ2-7; D uncertain. CDR1 and CDR2 (germline): SGHRS, YFSETQ. Between the trimmed V and J ends, which lost 0 bases and 5 bases, there was a span of 6 bases. This CDR3 region has 12 residues. CDR3 coding DNA: TGCGCCAGCAGCTTGGAAGTGGACGAGCAGTACTTC. Translated, it gives CASSLEVDEQYF.

This clonotype has just a few counts. The V call is TRBV2, the J call TRBJ2-2; D might be TRBD2 (6 bases). The CDR3 is made up of 17 amino acids. V was cut by 8 bases and J by 1 base, with 20 bases left in between. Germline V lookup: CDR1 SNHLY, CDR2 FYNNEI. The CDR3 DNA sequence: TGTGCCAGCCTCCGGGACTTCTTCACGAGGAACACCGGGGAGCTGTTTTTT. This translates into CASLRDFFTRNTGELFF.

The rearrangement links TRBV12-3 or TRBV12-4 to TRBJ2-2; D is undetermined. V dropped 3 bases and J dropped 4 bases, with 6 bases sitting between them. The CDR3 extends over 13 amino acids. CDR3 residues: CASSFAGTGELFF. The CDR3, as DNA: TGTGCCAGCAGTTTCGCCGGCACCGGGGAGCTGTTTTTT.

This clonotype appeared a few times. The rearrangement uses TRBV7-9 and TRBJ1-1; no reliable D call. The CDR3 loop spans 14 amino acids. Trimming left V 5 bases short and J 7 bases short, with 17 bases between. Looked up from germline, CDR1 is SEHNR and CDR2 is FQNEAQ (reference sequence). DNA of the CDR3: TGTGCCAGCAGCCCCCCGGGAGCGATTCATGAAGCTTTCTTT. Its translation: CASSPPGAIHEAFF.

This clonotype has more than one count but fewer than ten. The chain combines TRBV29-1 with TRBJ1-2; D not resolved. CDR1 is SQVTM, CDR2 ANQGSEA, per germline. With 1 base removed from V and 6 bases from J, the gap between germline ends came to 3 bases. This CDR3 has 10 residues. The CDR3 sequence: CSVEVDGYTF. CDR3 bases: TGCAGCGTTGAAGTTGATGGCTACACCTTC.

This clonotype was detected many times. The chain has TRBV12-3 or TRBV12-4 and TRBJ2-2; 11 bases fit TRBD2. The CDR3 extends over 18 amino acids. The V segment lost 8 bases and the J segment 1 base; nucleotides outside the gene matches: 12. CDR3 sequence reads: CASSRPASGRRNTGELFF. The CDR3 DNA sequence: TGTGCCAGCTCTCGCCCGGCTAGCGGGAGGAGGAACACCGGGGAGCTGTTTTTT.

Only a few counts were recorded for this clonotype. This chain joins TRBV29-1 and TRBJ1-3; D ambiguous. Trimming cost V 2 bases and J 0 bases, with 8 bases left between them. CDR3 length: 14 amino acids. Germline V lookup: CDR1 SQVTM, CDR2 ANQGSEA. Here the CDR3 DNA reads TGCAGCGTTGAATTCCTGGACTCTGGAAACACCATATATTTT. It specifies CSVEFLDSGNTIYF.

The chain uses TRBV5-1 and TRBJ1-3; unclear D gene. Deletions cut 0 bases from V and 4 bases from J, with 8 bases between. CDR1 is SGHRS, CDR2 YFSETQ, per germline. The CDR3 totals 14 residues. The CDR3 here is CASSLATRGNTIYF. CDR3 in DNA: TGCGCCAGCAGCTTGGCTACTCGAGGAAACACCATATATTTT.

This clonotype was detected only a few times. This chain uses TRBV7-8 with TRBJ2-7; weak D call: TRBD1 (6 bases). Trimming removed 0 bases from V and 3 bases from J, with 12 bases in between. This CDR3 has 15 amino acids. CDR1 SGHVS and CDR2 FQNEAQ come from the germline V gene. The CDR3 bases are TGTGCCAGCAGCTTAGCTCGGGACAACCACTACGAGCAGTACTTC. Its translation is CASSLARDNHYEQYF.

This clonotype has a handful of counts. The rearrangement links TRBV12-3 or TRBV12-4 to TRBJ2-5, with D perhaps matching TRBD2 (6 bases). The CDR3 is 13 amino acids. The V and J ends lost 7 bases and 1 base respectively, with 10 bases between them. The CDR3 loop is CASNREPQETQYF. In DNA form, the CDR3 reads TGTGCCAGCAACCGGGAGCCCCAAGAGACCCAGTACTTC.

This clonotype was recorded a few times. The rearrangement uses TRBV7-2 and TRBJ1-1; 7 nucleotides match TRBD1. V was clipped by 5 bases and J by 4 bases; unmatched bases: 10. The CDR3 has 15 residues. Germline V CDR1 and CDR2: SGHTA, FQGNSA. The CDR3 loop is CASSLDRARTTEAFF. The CDR3 nucleotides read TGTGCCAGCAGCCTAGACAGGGCCCGGACCACTGAAGCTTTCTTT.

This clonotype came up a few times. The rearrangement links TRBV7-3 to TRBJ2-3; perhaps D is TRBD1 or TRBD2 (5 bases each). In germline, CDR1 is SGHTA, CDR2 FQGTGA. The CDR3 length is 16 residues. V lost 4 bases to trimming and J lost 0 bases, with 14 bases between them. The CDR3 nucleotides read TGTGCCAGCAGCTCCGGGACGATATTTAGCACAGATACGCAGTATTTT. This translates into CASSSGTIFSTDTQYF. Based on the CDR3 plus reference TRBV7-3 and TRBJ2-3, the full variable domain is GAGVSQTPSNKVTEKGKYVELRCDPISGHTALYWYRQSLGQGPEFLIYFQGTGAADDSGLPNDRFFAVRPEGSVSTLKIQRTERGDSAVYLCASSSGTIFSTDTQYFGPGTRLTVL.

V and J are TRBV6-2 or TRBV6-3 and TRBJ2-3; D is possibly TRBD2 (5 bases). V was clipped by 3 bases and J by 4 bases, with 14 bases between them. The CDR3 loop spans 15 amino acids. The V gene's germline CDR1 is MNHEY and CDR2 SVGEGT. The chain's CDR3 is CASSYGGPMADTQYF. CDR3 bases: TGTGCCAGCAGTTATGGCGGGCCGATGGCAGATACGCAGTATTTT.

This sequence joins TRBV10-3 and TRBJ1-3; possible D gene TRBD1, 5 bases. Germline V CDR1 and CDR2: ENHRY, SYGVKD. Trimming left V 2 bases short and J 0 bases short, with 8 bases between. The CDR3 totals 15 residues. The CDR3 region has the DNA TGTGCCATCAGTGAGGGGACCGGCTCTGGAAACACCATATATTTT. This sequence encodes CAISEGTGSGNTIYF.

This clonotype was counted ten times or more. The chain couples TRBV5-1 to TRBJ2-3; D is unresolved. Germline V gene data show CDR1 as SGHRS and CDR2 as YFSETQ. The CDR3 runs to 12 residues. V lost 4 bases and J 2 bases, leaving 5 bases between the germline ends. The CDR3 DNA reads TGCGCCAGCAGCGCACTCACAGATACGCAGTATTTT. Translation: CASSALTDTQYF.

The V gene is TRBV7-2, the J gene TRBJ2-1; D might be TRBD1 (5 bases). The CDR3 sequence is 12 residues long. Looked up from germline, CDR1 is SGHTA and CDR2 is FQGNSA. The V gene lost 5 bases and the J gene lost 8 bases, with 10 bases spanning the gap. The CDR3 protein is CASSQGADEQFF. The DNA for the CDR3 is TGTGCCAGCAGCCAAGGGGCCGATGAGCAGTTCTTC.

This clonotype was observed a few times. The chain links TRBV4-3 to TRBJ1-1; D unclear. Germline loops: CDR1 LGHNA, CDR2 YSLEER. Trimming pared 1 base from V and 4 bases from J, leaving 13 bases between. The CDR3 loop spans 15 amino acids. CDR3 in DNA: TGCGCCAGCAGCCAAGCCCCGGGAAGGGCCACTGAAGCTTTCTTT. Translated: CASSQAPGRATEAFF.

This clonotype was picked up a small number of times. V is TRBV12-3 or TRBV12-4 and J is TRBJ2-1; TRBD2 matches at 13 bases. The CDR3 is 21 amino acids. Trimming cost V 3 bases and J 4 bases; bases outside gene matches: 18. This chain's CDR3 is CASSFLVSKTSGRAYYNEQFF. The CDR3 coding sequence is TGTGCCAGCAGTTTTTTGGTCTCCAAAACTAGCGGGAGGGCCTATTACAATGAGCAGTTCTTC.